These 32 T cell receptor beta chains were sequenced from one sample in a study of T cell responses to AZD1222 COVID-19 vaccine. Data came from immunoSEQ multiplex PCR; TCRdb stores just in-frame clones and leaves some out. The table has approximately 210,000 clones, roughly nine tenths seen once. The source was peripheral blood, collected 28 days after the second AZD1222 dose. The origin of the receptors is an adult who received the AZD1222 COVID-19 vaccine.

J is TRBJ1-3 and V is TRBV19, with D unresolved. Trimming pared 7 bases from V and 0 bases from J, leaving 16 bases between. This CDR3 is built from 16 residues. The V gene's germline CDR1 is LNHDA and CDR2 SQIVND (reference sequence). This chain's CDR3 is CASTQRPPPSGNTIYF. Here the CDR3 DNA reads TGTGCCAGTACCCAACGGCCTCCCCCCTCTGGAAACACCATATATTTT.

The chain uses TRBV5-5 and TRBJ1-2; 7 bases fit TRBD1. V trimming: 5 bases; J trimming: 6 bases; junction bases outside the gene matches: 4. This CDR3 has 12 amino acids. In germline, CDR1 is SGHKS, CDR2 YYEKEE (reference sequence). The CDR3 protein is CASSQTGNGYTF. The CDR3 DNA reads TGTGCCAGCAGTCAGACAGGGAATGGCTACACCTTC.

This clone has only one observation. The rearrangement uses TRBV4-1 and TRBJ2-7; 11 bases align to TRBD1. Germline CDR1 and CDR2: MGHRA and YSYEKL. The CDR3 spans 15 residues. The V and J ends lost 6 bases and 2 bases, in that order; junction bases with no gene match: 6. The CDR3 loop reads CASRERGQGAYEQYF. The CDR3 region has the DNA TGCGCCAGCAGGGAGAGGGGACAGGGGGCCTACGAGCAGTACTTC.

This clone showed up just once. The J gene is TRBJ1-1, the V gene TRBV5-1; 7 positions match TRBD1. CDR1 is SGHRS and CDR2 is YFSETQ in the germline V gene. J was trimmed by 3 bases and V by 0 bases; bases with no gene match: 8. This CDR3 comprises 16 residues. The CDR3 region is CASSLDRGEADTEAFF. CDR3 bases: TGCGCCAGCAGCTTGGACAGGGGAGAGGCGGACACTGAAGCTTTCTTT. Drawing the rest from reference TRBV5-1 and TRBJ1-1, the complete variable domain is KAGVTQTPRYLIKTRGQQVTLSCSPISGHRSVSWYQQTPGQGLQFLFEYFSETQRNKGNFPGRFSGRQFSNSRSEMNVSTLELGDSALYLCASSLDRGEADTEAFFGQGTRLTVV.

This chain joins TRBV7-3 and TRBJ2-2; 14 nucleotides line up with TRBD2. V dropped 4 bases and J dropped 5; count of bases not matched to a gene: 6. The germline V gene encodes CDR1 SGHTA and CDR2 FQGTGA. This CDR3 has 17 amino acids. The CDR3 protein is CASSSPRTSGGTGELFF. The CDR3 nucleotides read TGTGCCAGCAGCTCTCCGCGGACTAGCGGGGGGACCGGGGAGCTGTTTTTT.

The rearrangement links TRBV7-8 to TRBJ2-3; 8 nucleotides agree with TRBD2. After removal of 4 bases from V and 6 bases from J, the junction contained 12 bases not matched to a gene. The germline V gene encodes CDR1 SGHVS and CDR2 FQNEAQ. The CDR3 loop spans 16 amino acids. The CDR3, as DNA: TGTGCCAGCAGCTCGGCGGGGGGAGGTGCCCCGGATACGCAGTATTTT. It encodes CASSSAGGGAPDTQYF.

The rearrangement joins TRBV4-1 to TRBJ1-1; D is possibly TRBD1 (5 bases). Germline lookup yields CDR1 MGHRA and CDR2 YSYEKL. The CDR3 consists of 14 residues. V gave up 5 bases and J gave up 5 bases, with 15 bases separating them. This chain's CDR3 is CASSGDPGRTEAFF. In nucleotides, the CDR3 is TGCGCCAGCAGCGGGGACCCAGGGCGGACTGAAGCTTTCTTT.

The chain has TRBV27 and TRBJ2-5; a weak D match, TRBD1 (5 bases). This CDR3 is 13 amino acids long. Trimming cost V 5 bases and J 5 bases, with 12 bases left between them. Germline V gives CDR1 MNHEY, CDR2 SMNVEV (reference sequence). DNA of the CDR3: TGTGCCAGCAGTGCTCGCAGGGTGGAGACCCAGTACTTC. The encoded protein is CASSARRVETQYF.

The chain is built from TRBV7-2 and TRBJ1-5; D perhaps matches TRBD1 (5 bases). V lost 3 bases and J lost 2, with 17 bases in between. CDR1 is SGHTA and CDR2 is FQGNSA in the germline V gene. The CDR3 runs 17 residues. In DNA form, the CDR3 reads TGTGCCAGCAGCTTCCGACAGCAGGAGTGTGGCAATCAGCCCCAGCATTTT. It specifies CASSFRQQECGNQPQHF.

V usage is TRBV28 and J usage is TRBJ2-5; the match to TRBD1 covers 7 bases. This CDR3 contains 14 residues. Germline lookup yields CDR1 MDHEN and CDR2 SYDVKM. V was clipped by 4 bases and J by 4 bases; unmatched bases: 6. The CDR3 here is CASSSQTGTETQYF. The CDR3 DNA follows: TGTGCCAGCAGTTCCCAGACAGGGACAGAGACCCAGTACTTC.

The chain links TRBV5-1 to TRBJ1-6; 9 nucleotides line up with TRBD1. The CDR3 covers 18 residues. CDR1 and CDR2 from the germline V gene are SGHRS and YFSETQ. The V gene end was trimmed by 4 bases and the J gene end by 2 bases; junction bases not matched to a gene: 10. DNA of the CDR3: TGCGCCAGCAGCCCGTGGGACAGGGAGCGCGCCTATAATTCACCCCTCCACTTT. Amino acid sequence: CASSPWDRERAYNSPLHF.

In DNA form, the CDR3 reads TGTGCCAGCAGCTTTTTTCCTGCAGGGGAAGCTTTCTTT. Translated: CASSFFPAGEAFF. The V call is TRBV7-2, the J call TRBJ1-1; D possibly corresponds to TRBD1 (5 bases). The CDR3 extends over 13 amino acids. Trimming pared 3 bases from V and 8 bases from J, leaving 13 bases between. Germline loops: CDR1 SGHTA, CDR2 FQGNSA.

The gene calls are TRBV7-2 and TRBJ1-2; D might be TRBD1 (5 bases). Germline V gives CDR1 SGHTA, CDR2 FQGNSA. The CDR3 is 17 amino acids. The V and J ends lost 5 bases and 1 base respectively, with 20 bases between them. The CDR3 loop is CASSPQDVSGRNYGYTF. CDR3 nucleotide sequence: TGTGCCAGCAGCCCCCAAGATGTTTCGGGGCGTAACTATGGCTACACCTTC.

This clone was found once. The CDR3 protein is CASRGTGRMNTEAFF. Written as DNA, the CDR3 is TGTGCCAGCAGGGGGACAGGGAGGATGAACACTGAAGCTTTCTTT. The chain recombines TRBV28 with TRBJ1-1; 9 bases map to TRBD1. The length of the CDR3 is 15 residues. The J segment lost 0 bases and the V segment lost 6 bases, leaving 5 bases of the junction unmatched. Germline V gene data show CDR1 as MDHEN and CDR2 as SYDVKM.

V and J are TRBV30 and TRBJ2-7, with D possibly matching TRBD2 (7 bases). The CDR3 has 15 residues. Germline V lookup: CDR1 GTSNPN, CDR2 SVGIG (reference sequence). The V gene lost 5 bases and the J gene lost 4 bases, with 21 bases spanning the gap. The CDR3 DNA is TGTGCCTGGGATCGTGGGGGGGGGCAGGTTTACGAGCAGTACTTC. Amino acid sequence: CAWDRGGGQVYEQYF.

V gene TRBV27 combines with J gene TRBJ1-1; D is unresolved. The V and J ends lost 10 bases and 10 bases respectively, with 25 bases between them. The CDR3 runs 14 residues. Germline V gene data show CDR1 as MNHEY and CDR2 as SMNVEV (reference sequence). The CDR3 sequence: CATHGTHQKGLAFF. The DNA for the CDR3 is TGTGCCACCCATGGAACTCATCAAAAGGGTCTAGCTTTCTTT.

The V gene is TRBV5-1, the J gene TRBJ2-2, with D tentatively TRBD1 (6 bases). The ends were cut back, 6 bases at V and 3 bases at J, with 12 bases in the middle. The CDR3 loop spans 14 amino acids. CDR1 is SGHRS and CDR2 is YFSETQ in the germline V gene. The CDR3 spells CASKMGADTGELFF. The CDR3 DNA is TGCGCCAGCAAGATGGGGGCCGACACCGGGGAGCTGTTTTTT.

The CDR3 DNA reads TGTGCCACCAGTCCCCGCGGGACAGCGAACACTGAAGCTTTCTTT. Its protein product is CATSPRGTANTEAFF. The chain is built from TRBV24-1 and TRBJ1-1, with TRBD1 matching over 7 bases. The CDR3 is 15 amino acids. Per germline, CDR1 KGHDR and CDR2 SFDVKD. V trimming: 6 bases; J trimming: 1 base; junction bases outside the gene matches: 7.

This chain uses TRBV5-1 with TRBJ2-1, with 9 nucleotides matching TRBD2. Germline-derived CDR1 and CDR2 are SGHRS and YFSETQ. This CDR3 spans 15 amino acids. V gave up 2 bases and J gave up 5 bases; unmatched junction bases: 5. CDR3 nucleotides: TGCGCCAGCAGCTTCGGGCTAGCGGGAAACAATGAGCAGTTCTTC. This translates into CASSFGLAGNNEQFF.

The rearrangement joins TRBV9 to TRBJ2-3; D gene unclear. The germline V and J ends were trimmed by 0 bases and 3 bases, with 2 bases remaining between them. This CDR3 comprises 12 residues. The germline V gene has CDR1 SGDLS and CDR2 YYNGEE. The CDR3 nucleotides read TGTGCCAGCAGCGTAGATACAGATACGCAGTATTTT. This gives the protein CASSVDTDTQYF.

This clone has a single count. The gene calls are TRBV28 and TRBJ1-2, with a weak D call TRBD1 (6 bases). Per germline, CDR1 MDHEN and CDR2 SYDVKM. V shed 10 bases and J shed 3 bases, with 18 bases lying between them. CDR3 length: 14 amino acids. CDR3 coding DNA: TGTGCCATCATGAGGCCGGGGGCTCACTATGGCTACACCTTC. This gives the protein CAIMRPGAHYGYTF.

The chain links TRBV3-1 (or the pseudogene TRBV3-2) to TRBJ1-2; D unresolved. There are 17 residues in the CDR3. Germline V gene lookup returns CDR1 LGHDT and CDR2 YNNKEL (reference sequence). V was clipped by 1 base and J by 0 bases, with 15 bases between them. As DNA, the CDR3 is TGTGCCAGCAGCCAAGGAGTCGGCTTAGCCTCTAACTATGGCTACACCTTC. Its translation: CASSQGVGLASNYGYTF.

The rearrangement uses TRBV25-1 and TRBJ1-2, with D possibly being TRBD1 (6 bases). Germline assignment: CDR1 MGHDK and CDR2 SYGVNS. The V end was cut by 3 bases, the J end by 3 bases, with 17 bases between. CDR3 length: 16 amino acids. In DNA, the CDR3 is TGTGCCAGCAGTGAGGGTTTGGAGGGGGAAGACTATGGCTACACCTTC. Translating it yields CASSEGLEGEDYGYTF.

The rearrangement links TRBV9 to TRBJ2-5, with 10 nucleotides matching TRBD2. Trimming cost V 3 bases and J 4 bases; bases outside gene matches: 3. The germline CDR1 and CDR2 sequences are SGDLS and YYNGEE. This CDR3 has 14 amino acids. CDR3 bases: TGTGCCAGCAGCGCGAGACTAGCGGGAGAGACCCAGTACTTC. Translated: CASSARLAGETQYF.

The V and J genes are TRBV30 and TRBJ2-2, with 11 bases fitting TRBD1. V trimming: 5 bases; J trimming: 5 bases; junction bases outside the gene matches: 1. There are 13 residues in the CDR3. CDR1 and CDR2 from the germline V gene are GTSNPN and SVGIG (reference sequence). As DNA, the CDR3 is TGTGCCTGGCGGGACAGGGGGACCGGGGAGCTGTTTTTT. Protein: CAWRDRGTGELFF.

V usage is TRBV5-1 and J usage is TRBJ2-1, with D unclear. V shed 0 bases and J shed 5 bases, with 6 bases lying between them. The germline V gene encodes CDR1 SGHRS and CDR2 YFSETQ. This CDR3 has 13 amino acids. The CDR3 DNA reads TGCGCCAGCAGCTTGGGGATCAACAATGAGCAGTTCTTC. Translated: CASSLGINNEQFF.

With regard to this clone: The sample has other DNA sequences that encode this CDR3 too. The chain's CDR3 is CASSLGLAGGQETQYF. Here the CDR3 DNA reads TGCGCCAGCAGCTTGGGACTAGCGGGCGGACAAGAGACCCAGTACTTC. The rearrangement joins TRBV5-1 to TRBJ2-5, with 10 bases lining up with TRBD2. The junction had 4 bases not matched to a gene; V was cut back by 0 bases and J by 2 bases. CDR3 size: 16 residues. Germline lookup yields CDR1 SGHRS and CDR2 YFSETQ. Looking up the rest from reference TRBV5-1 and TRBJ2-5 gives the full variable domain: KAGVTQTPRYLIKTRGQQVTLSCSPISGHRSVSWYQQTPGQGLQFLFEYFSETQRNKGNFPGRFSGRQFSNSRSEMNVSTLELGDSALYLCASSLGLAGGQETQYFGPGTRLLVL.

V and J are TRBV7-3 and TRBJ2-2; weak D call: TRBD1 (5 bases). The CDR3 is 16 residues long. Trimming shortened V by 5 bases and J by 4 bases, and 17 bases separated the two germline ends. Germline CDR1 SGHTA, CDR2 FQGTGA. Here the CDR3 reads CASSPASGPGTGELFF. CDR3 coding DNA: TGTGCCAGCAGCCCAGCGTCAGGGCCTGGCACCGGGGAGCTGTTTTTT.

As regards this clone: The junction and the germline gene differ at one end; a read error may be behind it. The gene calls are TRBV18 and TRBJ2-3; 7 bases are shared with TRBD2. This CDR3 spans 13 amino acids. CDR1 and CDR2 from the germline V gene are KGHSH and LQKENI. The CDR3: CASLQTSTDTQYF. Written as DNA, the CDR3 is TGTGCCAGCCTACAGACTAGCACGGATACGCAGTATTTT.

This sequence joins TRBV24-1 and TRBJ2-7, with D perhaps matching TRBD1 or TRBD2 (5 bases each). Germline V gene lookup returns CDR1 KGHDR and CDR2 SFDVKD. Trimming left V 4 bases short and J 8 bases short, with 23 bases between. CDR3 length: 16 residues. CDR3 loop: CATSDRDGGKRNKQYF. As DNA, the CDR3 is TGTGCCACCAGTGACCGGGACGGCGGAAAAAGGAACAAGCAGTACTTC.

V usage is TRBV5-1 and J usage is TRBJ1-1; D remains unclear. Between the trimmed V and J ends, which lost 5 bases and 1 base, there was a span of 12 bases. The CDR3 is 14 residues long. Per the germline V gene, CDR1 is SGHRS and CDR2 is YFSETQ. CDR3 in amino acids: CASRRSAENTEAFF. CDR3 in DNA: TGCGCCAGCAGACGGTCCGCGGAGAACACTGAAGCTTTCTTT.

CDR3 residues: CASSEIPGDDYGYTF. DNA for the CDR3: TGTGCCAGCAGTGAGATCCCCGGGGATGACTATGGCTACACCTTC. The V gene is TRBV2, the J gene TRBJ1-2; no definite D call. This CDR3 has 15 residues. Germline lookup yields CDR1 SNHLY and CDR2 FYNNEI. V was trimmed by 3 bases and J by 3 bases, leaving 14 bases between them.